The sequence of this TCR beta chain was determined in a study of memory CD4+ T cells and cytomegalovirus serostatus (dated by TCRdb to about 2019). As for the study more broadly: A total of roughly 33 healthy Belgian adults, of whom 9 were CMV seropositive and approximately 25 were CMV seronegative, were included in the cohort. The study sequenced CD4+ memory TCRbeta repertoires of a Belgian cohort with known cytomegalovirus serostatus to replicate a published TCR-based CMV serostatus classifier. Summary of the overall study and its limitations: Of under 200 previously reported CMV-associated TCRbeta sequences, 67 appeared in the CD4+ memory repertoires, each in one to five individuals. A median bootstrapped AUC of roughly 0.95 with a 95% CI of 0.76-1.00 was achieved on the Belgian cohort by the original-framework classifier. Only CD4+CD45RO+ memory cells were sequenced, in contrast to the original study, which included naive and memory CD4+ and CD8+ populations. The results were interpreted as suggesting that the CMV-associated TCR signature is largely present in the CD4+ memory repertoire. CMV serostatus prediction reached a median bootstrapped AUC of roughly 0.96 with the original framework and just under 0.92 with a US-trained random forest.

On this clone: No antigen is known for it. No per-base quality is available; no much larger clone lies one base away.

The Quick-DNA Microprep Kit was used to extract genomic DNA from the sorted cells. Amplification of TCRbeta DNA was done with the immunoSEQ hsTCRbeta kit, following the protocol from the manufacturer. TCRbeta libraries were sequenced on an Illumina MiSeq instrument. Per the original workflow: Removing out-of-frame sequences left roughly 2.4 million distinct TCRbeta sequences, an average of approximately 61,000 per individual. Two values were used to score each individual: the count of 164 previously reported CMV-associated TCRbeta sequences and the total count of productive distinct TCRbeta sequences. A beta-binomial model was reimplemented in Python, and scikit-learn random forests with default parameters were trained on US cohort data. Classifier performance on the Belgian cohort was summarized as median AUC with percentile confidence intervals over 10,000 bootstrap iterations. TCRdb took this table from immuneACCESS and kept in-frame rearrangements with V and J called. Such tables lack part of the clones; where checked against another copy, unresolved V genes explain under half of the gap, and the rest is unexplained. Clonal size and the V and J genes are those of that table, whereas D and trimming came from the DNA. The sample includes about 64,000 clones, with over 60% observed a single time. 0.88% of the sample lies in the top ten.

A FACSAria II was used to sort memory CD4+ T cells, defined as single viable CD3+CD4+CD8-CD45RO+ cells. CMV serostatus was determined using a Roche Elecsys assay that detects serum IgG against CMV pp150, pp28, p38 and p52. After the samples were thawed, total CD4+ T cells were enriched through positive selection using CD4 magnetic microbeads. The samples came from a different study that was designed specifically to examine the CD4+ T cell memory repertoire. Following standard operating procedures, peripheral blood mononuclear cells were isolated and cryopreserved, while serum was kept at -80 degrees C. The staining relied on CD3-PerCP (BW264/56), CD4-APC (RPA-T4), CD45RO-PE (UCHT1) and CD8-Pacific Orange (3B5) antibodies, and Sytox blue was used to exclude non-viable cells. CDR1 SQVTM and CDR2 ANQGSEA were looked up in the germline V gene. From its cysteine to its phenylalanine, the CDR3 spans 12 amino acids. Only CDR3 DNA is held: 36 bases, read in frame from base 1. Relative to germline, V is 8 bases shorter and J is 8 bases shorter, with 16 bases between their ends.

Specimen: memory CD4+ T cells from blood. The clonotype comes from an adult in good health and CMV-seronegative. The chain employs TRBV29-1 and TRBJ2-1, with the D gene call left open. The base sequence is TGCAGCACCCAAAAGGGAAGCGATGAGCAGTTCTTC. It codes for CSTQKGSDEQFF.